This passage covers 20 T cell receptor beta chains from one sample sequenced in a study of cytomegalovirus exposure and HLA in healthy donors. In the PCR, 60 Vbeta and 13 Jbeta primers were used. This table comes from immunoSEQ multiplex PCR, and its TCRdb copy is limited to in-frame clones, with some not included. The table lists over 150,000 clones, about 76% of them singletons. Sequenced material: PBMCs. The receptors stem from a man aged 25-45 years in good health and CMV-seropositive.

CDR3 region: CAWSTSHTQYF. CDR3 coding DNA: TGTGCCTGGAGTACTAGTCATACGCAGTATTTT. The chain couples TRBV30 to TRBJ2-3; D possibly corresponds to TRBD2 (5 bases). CDR1 and CDR2 from the germline V gene are GTSNPN and SVGIG (reference sequence). The CDR3 extends over 11 amino acids. Deletions cut 2 bases from V and 7 bases from J, with 7 bases between.

The chain joins TRBV30 to TRBJ2-5; 8 bases map to TRBD2. The CDR3 has 14 amino acids. Trimming at V came to 0 bases and at J to 4 bases, leaving 4 bases not matched to a gene. Germline CDR1 GTSNPN, CDR2 SVGIG (reference sequence). DNA for the CDR3: TGTGCCTGGAGTGTACGCCGGGGGGGAGAGACCCAGTACTTC. Its protein is CAWSVRRGGETQYF.

This clone was seen a handful of times. This rearrangement joins TRBV30 to TRBJ2-1; 9 bases fit TRBD2. CDR1 is GTSNPN and CDR2 is SVGIG in the germline V gene (reference sequence). Trimming at V came to 1 base and at J to 8 bases, leaving 3 bases not matched to a gene. The CDR3 has 13 residues. The CDR3 loop reads CAWSGGLADEQFF. The CDR3 DNA reads TGTGCCTGGAGTGGGGGACTAGCCGATGAGCAGTTCTTC.

The chain has TRBV6-5 and TRBJ1-6; D unresolved. Trimming removed 6 bases from V and 10 bases from J, with 19 bases in between. The CDR3 length is 15 residues. Germline V gives CDR1 MNHEY, CDR2 SVGAGI. The CDR3, as DNA: TGTGCCAGCAGACTCCTGGACGGAGGTTCATCACCCCTCCACTTT. The encoded protein is CASRLLDGGSSPLHF.

This clone is labeled large. The chain uses TRBV19 and TRBJ2-2; 12 bases align to TRBD2. V lost 9 bases and J lost 2; bases outside the gene matches: 10. The CDR3 has 17 amino acids. Germline V gene lookup returns CDR1 LNHDA and CDR2 SQIVND (reference sequence). The CDR3: CASGDLAGGINTGELFF. The CDR3 nucleotides read TGTGCCAGCGGGGATCTAGCGGGAGGGATCAACACCGGGGAGCTGTTTTTT.

The J gene is TRBJ1-2, the V gene TRBV18, with D possibly TRBD1 on 6 matching bases. V lost 8 bases to trimming and J lost 2 bases, with 18 bases between them. CDR3 size: 15 residues. Per germline, CDR1 KGHSH and CDR2 LQKENI. The CDR3 is CASRGGLERNYGYTF. CDR3 nucleotide sequence: TGTGCCAGCCGCGGGGGGCTTGAGAGGAACTATGGCTACACCTTC.

The rearrangement links TRBV29-1 to TRBJ2-3, with 8 bases fitting TRBD1. Looked up from germline, CDR1 is SQVTM and CDR2 is ANQGSEA. The CDR3 covers 13 residues. The V segment lost 6 bases and the J segment 9 bases; nucleotides outside the gene matches: 11. The CDR3 loop is CSVFQGAIDTQYF. Written as DNA, the CDR3 is TGCAGCGTCTTTCAGGGGGCAATCGACACGCAGTATTTT.

This rearrangement joins TRBV9 to TRBJ2-3; D is possibly TRBD2 (5 bases). V lost 2 bases, J lost 1 base, and 11 bases lay in between. This CDR3 spans 15 amino acids. Germline V gives CDR1 SGDLS, CDR2 YYNGEE. The CDR3 sequence is CASSVASTGTDTQYF. CDR3 DNA: TGTGCCAGCAGCGTTGCTAGCACCGGCACAGATACGCAGTATTTT. The full variable domain, in which reference TRBV9 and TRBJ2-3 provide the parts outside the CDR3, is DSGVTQTPKHLITATGQRVTLRCSPRSGDLSVYWYQQSLDQGLQFLIQYYNGEERAKGNILERFSAQQFPDLHSELNLSSLELGDSALYFCASSVASTGTDTQYFGPGTRLTVL.

The V and J genes are TRBV9 and TRBJ2-1, with 12 bases matching TRBD2. Germline V gene lookup returns CDR1 SGDLS and CDR2 YYNGEE. The CDR3 runs 15 residues. V was pared by 4 bases and J by 12 bases, with 11 bases of the junction left unmatched. The CDR3, as DNA: TGTGCCAGCAGCCCAGGACTAGCGGGACCTCTGGGGCAGTTCTTC. As protein: CASSPGLAGPLGQFF. The full variable domain, with the rest looked up from reference TRBV9 and TRBJ2-1, is DSGVTQTPKHLITATGQRVTLRCSPRSGDLSVYWYQQSLDQGLQFLIQYYNGEERAKGNILERFSAQQFPDLHSELNLSSLELGDSALYFCASSPGLAGPLGQFFGPGTRLTVL.

The rearrangement uses TRBV30 and TRBJ1-5; D not certain. The ends were cut back, 0 bases at V and 4 bases at J, with 7 bases in the middle. From germline, CDR1 is GTSNPN and CDR2 SVGIG (reference sequence). The CDR3 sequence is 13 residues long. The DNA of the CDR3 is TGTGCCTGGAGTGTGGAGGGAAATCAGCCCCAGCATTTT. Translation: CAWSVEGNQPQHF.

This clone was observed once. The rearrangement joins TRBV7-9 to TRBJ1-3, with TRBD1 identical over 10 bases. With 4 bases clipped from V and 5 bases from J, the junction kept 11 bases outside the gene matches. From germline, CDR1 is SEHNR and CDR2 FQNEAQ (reference sequence). The CDR3 sequence is 17 residues long. The CDR3 here is CASSSTGTGENRNTIYF. CDR3 nucleotide sequence: TGTGCCAGCAGCTCAACCGGGACAGGGGAAAATAGAAACACCATATATTTT.

This clone has only a few counts. The chain links TRBV5-1 to TRBJ2-3; D may be TRBD2 (5 bases). Trimming cost V 4 bases and J 2 bases, with 14 bases left between them. Germline CDR1 SGHRS, CDR2 YFSETQ. The length of the CDR3 is 15 residues. The CDR3 sequence is CASSRPGGLTDTQYF. DNA for the CDR3: TGCGCCAGCAGCCGCCCGGGCGGGCTCACAGATACGCAGTATTTT. Drawing the rest from reference TRBV5-1 and TRBJ2-3, the complete variable domain is KAGVTQTPRYLIKTRGQQVTLSCSPISGHRSVSWYQQTPGQGLQFLFEYFSETQRNKGNFPGRFSGRQFSNSRSEMNVSTLELGDSALYLCASSRPGGLTDTQYFGPGTRLTVL.

V gene TRBV6-1 combines with J gene TRBJ1-5, with D possibly TRBD1 on 6 matching bases. V was cut by 5 bases and J by 2 bases, with 10 bases left in between. The CDR3 is made up of 14 amino acids. The germline CDR1 and CDR2 sequences are MNHNS and SASEGT. The CDR3 sequence is CASSWDKRNQPQHF. The CDR3 DNA follows: TGTGCCAGCAGTTGGGACAAGCGCAATCAGCCCCAGCATTTT.

The chain recombines TRBV29-1 with TRBJ1-1, with a weak D call TRBD1 (5 bases). This CDR3 contains 13 residues. The germline CDR1 and CDR2 sequences are SQVTM and ANQGSEA. Deletions cut 7 bases from V and 12 bases from J, with 24 bases between. Written as DNA, the CDR3 is TGCAGCGCCACAAGCCAGTGGGGGGAAAGGACTTTCTTT. Amino acids: CSATSQWGERTFF.

The chain employs TRBV9 and TRBJ2-2; D gene unclear. The CDR3 is 15 amino acids. V gave up 0 bases and J gave up 3 bases, with 9 bases separating them. Looked up from germline, CDR1 is SGDLS and CDR2 is YYNGEE. The CDR3 loop reads CASSVGSGYTGELFF. As DNA, the CDR3 is TGTGCCAGCAGCGTAGGATCAGGTTACACCGGGGAGCTGTTTTTT.

A few counts support this clone. This chain connects TRBV28 to TRBJ2-3; 14 bases agree with TRBD2. Losses at the gene ends were 4 bases for V and 5 bases for J; bases not matched to a gene: 11. CDR3 size: 18 residues. Germline V gives CDR1 MDHEN, CDR2 SYDVKM. The CDR3 spells CASSSYITGLAGGDTQYF. CDR3 sequence (DNA): TGTGCCAGCAGTTCCTACATCACTGGACTAGCGGGGGGAGATACGCAGTATTTT.

The chain links TRBV2 to TRBJ2-6; unclear D gene. CDR3 size: 11 residues. Germline CDR1 is SNHLY and CDR2 is FYNNEI. With 6 bases removed from V and 5 bases from J, the gap between germline ends came to 2 bases. The CDR3 region is CASSWANVLTF. Here the CDR3 DNA reads TGTGCCAGCAGCTGGGCCAACGTCCTGACTTTC.

The chain recombines TRBV10-1 with TRBJ1-6; D is unresolved. Germline lookup yields CDR1 WNHNN and CDR2 SYGVQD (reference sequence). This CDR3 has 18 residues. V was shortened by 2 bases and J by 14 bases, with 28 bases between the two germline ends. The CDR3 sequence: CASSERADLLGGNEALHF. The CDR3, as DNA: TGCGCCAGCAGTGAGAGAGCAGACCTTTTGGGCGGGAATGAGGCCCTCCACTTT.

This chain joins TRBV6-6 and TRBJ2-2, with TRBD2 as a possible D gene (5 bases). Trimming removed 7 bases at V and 1 base at J, with 10 bases between. CDR1 is MNHNY and CDR2 is SVGAGI in the germline V gene (reference sequence). The CDR3 is 14 residues long. The CDR3 region is CASTPRGNTGELFF. As DNA, the CDR3 is TGTGCCAGCACTCCCCGGGGGAACACCGGGGAGCTGTTTTTT.

The V gene is TRBV23-1, the J gene TRBJ1-4; D is unresolved. TRBV23-1 is identified as an open reading frame with a role that is uncertain. V was shortened by 0 bases and J by 5 bases, with 10 bases between the two germline ends. The CDR3 length is 15 residues. The CDR3 is CASSQSKPENEKLFF. For the CDR3, the DNA is TGCGCCAGCAGTCAATCTAAACCCGAGAATGAAAAACTGTTTTTT.